This T cell receptor beta chain was found in a study of T cells in Graves' hyperthyroidism and ophthalmopathy. About this clonotype: Its matching antigen is unknown.

Germline V CDR1 and CDR2: SGHTA, FQGTGA. The V end was cut by 8 bases, the J end by 0 bases, with 17 bases between. This CDR3 region has 16 residues. Study outcomes and limitations: From stable hyperthyroidism, ophthalmopathy was separated by a 13 V-J model. Ophthalmopathy was model-predicted a median around seven months pre-onset. Peripheral blood also featured most of the thyroid clonotypes expanded above 0.001.

TCR beta CDR3 region amplification was performed from RNA transcripts. The HTBI primer set drove a first-round RT-PCR of the TCR CDR3. In TCRdb, the multiplex PCR reads were re-called with MiXCR into one record per CDR3 protein. The sample shows 480,000 or so distinct CDR3 sequences, 40% to 55% of them seen only once. The specimen was peripheral blood or thyroid tissue (not recorded which). The genes are TRBV7-3 and TRBJ1-3, with D uncertain. The receptor was isolated from an adult woman with Graves' disease, either hyperthyroidism or ophthalmopathy (not recorded which). The CDR3, as DNA: TGTGCCAGCTCACCAGGAGAGGGTACCTCTGGAAACACCATATATTTT. Protein sequence: CASSPGEGTSGNTIYF. Full variable domain (outside the CDR3, taken from reference TRBV7-3 and TRBJ1-3): GAGVSQTPSNKVTEKGKYVELRCDPISGHTALYWYRQSLGQGPEFLIYFQGTGAADDSGLPNDRFFAVRPEGSVSTLKIQRTERGDSAVYLCASSPGEGTSGNTIYFGEGSWLTVV.